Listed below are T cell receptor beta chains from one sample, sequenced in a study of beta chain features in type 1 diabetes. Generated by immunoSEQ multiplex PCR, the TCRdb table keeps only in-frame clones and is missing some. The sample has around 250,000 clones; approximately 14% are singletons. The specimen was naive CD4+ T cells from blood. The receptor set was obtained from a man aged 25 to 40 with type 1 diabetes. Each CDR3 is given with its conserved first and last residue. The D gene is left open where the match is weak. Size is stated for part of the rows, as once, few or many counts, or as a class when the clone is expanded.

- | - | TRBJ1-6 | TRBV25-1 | TGTGCCAGCAGTGGTGCAACTGCGGGTAATTCACCCCTCCACTTT | CASSGATAGNSPLHF
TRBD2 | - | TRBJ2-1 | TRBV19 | TGTGCCAGTAGTATTGTGAGCGGGACCTACTCCTACAATGAGCAGTTCTTC | CASSIVSGTYSYNEQFF
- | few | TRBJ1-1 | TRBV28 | TGTGCCGCGCGGGGGTACACTGAAGCTTTCTTT | CAARGYTEAFF
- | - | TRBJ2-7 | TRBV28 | TGTGCCAGCGTAGGGGCAGAGCAGTACTTC | CASVGAEQYF
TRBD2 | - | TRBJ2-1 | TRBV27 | TGTGCCAGCAGCCGGCCTAGCGGACTCTACAATGAGCAGTTCTTC | CASSRPSGLYNEQFF
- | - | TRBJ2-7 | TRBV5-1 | TGCGCCAGCAGCTATGACAGGAGTATCAACTCCTACGAGCAGTACTTC | CASSYDRSINSYEQYF
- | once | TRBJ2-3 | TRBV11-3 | TGTGCCAGCAGCCCCGGCACAGATACGCAGTATTTT | CASSPGTDTQYF
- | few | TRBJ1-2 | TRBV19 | TGTGCCAGTAGGTCACCAGGGATAAAAAACTATGGCTACACCTTC | CASRSPGIKNYGYTF
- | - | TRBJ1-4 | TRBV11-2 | TGTGCCAGCAGCTCGGGAGCTAGCGAAAAACTGTTTTTT | CASSSGASEKLFF
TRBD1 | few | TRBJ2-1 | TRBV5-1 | TGCGCCAGCAGCTTGGGACAGGGGGCAGGTGAGCAGTTCTTC | CASSLGQGAGEQFF
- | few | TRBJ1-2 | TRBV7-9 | TGTGCCAGCCGCGGACAGACAGGCTATAACTATGGCTACACCTTC | CASRGQTGYNYGYTF
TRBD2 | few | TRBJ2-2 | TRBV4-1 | TGCGCCAGCAGCCAAGTGGCTAGCGGGAACACCGGGGAGCTGTTTTTT | CASSQVASGNTGELFF
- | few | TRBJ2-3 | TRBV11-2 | TGTGCCAGCAGCTTAGGTTCCGCGGATACGCAGTATTTT | CASSLGSADTQYF
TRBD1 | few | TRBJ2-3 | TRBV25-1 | TGTGCCAGCAGTGTAACAGGGGCCAGCACAGATACGCAGTATTTT | CASSVTGASTDTQYF
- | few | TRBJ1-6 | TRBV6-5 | TGTGCCAGCAGTTACGGCCAGGGGAATTCACCCCTCCACTTT | CASSYGQGNSPLHF